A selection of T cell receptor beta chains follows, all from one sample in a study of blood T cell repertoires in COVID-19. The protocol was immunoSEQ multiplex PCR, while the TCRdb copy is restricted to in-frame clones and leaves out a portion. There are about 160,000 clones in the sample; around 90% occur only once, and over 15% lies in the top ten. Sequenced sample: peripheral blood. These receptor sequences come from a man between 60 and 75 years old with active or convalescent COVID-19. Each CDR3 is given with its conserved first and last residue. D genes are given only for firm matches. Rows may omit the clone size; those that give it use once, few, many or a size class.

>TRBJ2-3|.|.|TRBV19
CASSMQGFSDTQYF
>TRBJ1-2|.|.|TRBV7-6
CASSLGGTTPYGYTF
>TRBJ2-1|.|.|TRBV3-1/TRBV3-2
CASSQARDNYNEQFF
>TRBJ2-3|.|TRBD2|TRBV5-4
CASKLPGLAGGDTQYF
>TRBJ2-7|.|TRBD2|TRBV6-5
CASMTSGKPTYEQYF
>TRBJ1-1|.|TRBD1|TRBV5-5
CASSGTGGAFF
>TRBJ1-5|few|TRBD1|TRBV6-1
CASSAGFWRGRGNQPQHF
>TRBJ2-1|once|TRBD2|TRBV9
CASSVAWGLAGGPYNEQFF
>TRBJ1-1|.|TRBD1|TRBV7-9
CASSLDRGSTEAFF
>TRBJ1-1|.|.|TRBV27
CASSSLGELNTEAFF
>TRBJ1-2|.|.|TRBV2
CASSTDPFYGYTF
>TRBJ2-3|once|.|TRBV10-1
CATRSGVMGTDTQYF
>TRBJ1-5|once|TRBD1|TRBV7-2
CASSLDRESNQPQHF
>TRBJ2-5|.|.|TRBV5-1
CASSLGVEFRQETQYF
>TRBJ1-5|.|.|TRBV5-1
CASSPGSVSNQPQHF